Described below is a single TCR beta chain sequence and its context. Sequence at one end of the junction differs from germline and may be a read error. The CDR3 is 16 residues long. The germline CDR1 and CDR2 sequences are SSHAT and FNYEAQ (reference sequence). This entry is derived from a study of blood T cell repertoires in COVID-19. For the study at large: The study drew acute and convalescent COVID-19 samples from the United States, Italy and Spain. In each case, the material was cDNA or gDNA derived from T cells, B-cell-depleted T cells, or PBMCs.

In the original processing: Reference gene primer amplification gave nucleated cell count estimates. Here immunoSEQ multiplex PCR was the method, and the copy in TCRdb shows in-frame clones only, minus some. That table supplies the V and J calls and clone size; D and trimming were determined from the DNA. The repertoire consists of approximately 100,000 clones, with over 80% occurring once and the leading ten covering 0.95% to 1.3%. The chain is built from TRBV7-7 and TRBJ2-3, with a possible D match to TRBD1 (5 bases). The clonotype was recovered from a human donor in a cohort sampled during active COVID-19. The specimen was peripheral blood. CDR3 in amino acids: CASSPSMGGQGDTQYF. CDR3 nucleotides: TGTGCTAGCAGCCCGTCAATGGGCGGCCAGGGAGATACGCAGTATTTT.